This T cell receptor beta chain was documented in a study of blood T cell repertoires in COVID-19. Participants came from 24 US areas, aged roughly 18 to 95 years. For recovered donors of Cohort 3, there were two negative PCRs, clearance, or symptom resolution. Clones were sequenced by immunoSEQ multiplex PCR, and TCRdb holds only the in-frame ones, with some missing. The data contain 450,000 to 500,000 clones, about 85% of them seen just once; the ten biggest clones take up under 0.85%. CDR3 size: 18 residues. Trimming removed 0 bases from V and 4 bases from J, with 18 bases in between. CDR1 MNHEY and CDR2 SMNVEV come from the germline V gene (reference sequence).

The source material was PBMCs or T cells enriched from blood (not recorded which). The V call is TRBV27, the J call TRBJ1-4; maybe TRBD1 (5 bases). The receptor's source is a woman younger than 35 who had recovered from COVID-19. The CDR3 here is CASSLSTPGHKSNEKLFF. The CDR3 coding sequence is TGTGCCAGCAGTTTATCGACCCCTGGACACAAGAGTAATGAAAAACTGTTTTTT.